Following are 2 T cell receptor beta chains from one sample sequenced in a study of blood T cell repertoires in COVID-19 (dated by TCRdb to 2020 to 2021). Preparation of the library involved the immunoSEQ multiplex PCR assay. TCRdb provides this immuneACCESS table in a form limited to in-frame rearrangements. Some clones are lacking; in checked studies, under half of them reflect an unresolved V gene, and why the rest are absent is not known. This sample gives approximately 33,000 clones in total; 88% of them show up just once. 7.9% of the sample rests with the top ten. The sample was peripheral blood. The receptors were gathered from a man in his 60s with COVID-19, enrolled during active disease.

The chain couples TRBV2 to TRBJ2-7; D possibly corresponds to TRBD2 (6 bases). This CDR3 region has 13 residues. V dropped 2 bases and J dropped 12 bases, with 17 bases sitting between them. The germline gives CDR1 SNHLY, CDR2 FYNNEI. Here the CDR3 reads CASSETGSSFRYF. CDR3 bases: TGTGCCAGCAGTGAAACCGGGAGTTCTTTTCGGTACTTC.

V is TRBV4-3 and J is TRBJ2-2; tentative D call: TRBD1 (7 bases). Germline V lookup: CDR1 LGHNA, CDR2 YSLEER. V shed 2 bases and J shed 3 bases, with 16 bases lying between them. The CDR3 contains 17 residues. CDR3 region: CASSQHQGGSDTGELFF. The CDR3 coding sequence is TGCGCCAGCAGCCAACACCAGGGGGGATCGGACACCGGGGAGCTGTTTTTT.